The 28 T cell receptor beta chains below all came from one sample that was sequenced in a study of blood T cell repertoires in COVID-19. Measured with immunoSEQ multiplex PCR; TCRdb has only the in-frame clones, and not every one. Among a few hundred thousand clones listed, over 80% were seen once. The sequencing input was peripheral blood. These receptor sequences come from a woman in her thirties or forties with acute or convalescent COVID-19.

As DNA, the CDR3 is TGTGCCAGCAGTGGGACAGGCAATAACTATGGCTACACCTTC. Residues: CASSGTGNNYGYTF. The chain links TRBV2 to TRBJ1-2; 7 positions agree with TRBD1. The germline CDR1 and CDR2 sequences are SNHLY and FYNNEI. The ends lost 4 bases at V and 1 base at J; junction bases unmatched: 3. This CDR3 has 14 amino acids.

This clone came up once. The chain recombines TRBV2 with TRBJ2-6; 9 bases match TRBD1. The CDR3 runs to 17 residues. V was clipped by 8 bases and J by 1 base; unmatched bases: 9. CDR1 and CDR2 (germline): SNHLY, FYNNEI. This chain's CDR3 is CASQPGQGLSGANVLTF. In DNA, the CDR3 is TGTGCCAGCCAACCGGGACAGGGTTTATCTGGGGCCAACGTCCTGACTTTC.

This clone was seen a single time. V usage is TRBV2 and J usage is TRBJ1-5; 8 positions agree with TRBD1. Germline values: CDR1 SNHLY, CDR2 FYNNEI. Unmatched junction bases numbered 9, after V lost 8 bases and J lost 3 bases. This CDR3 has 15 amino acids. This CDR3 is CASGRTGQNNQPQHF. The CDR3 region has the DNA TGTGCCAGCGGACGGACAGGGCAGAACAATCAGCCCCAGCATTTT. The full variable domain, in which reference TRBV2 and TRBJ1-5 provide the parts outside the CDR3, is EPEVTQTPSHQVTQMGQEVILRCVPISNHLYFYWYRQILGQKVEFLVSFYNNEISEKSEIFDDQFSVERPDGSNFTLKIRSTKLEDSAMYFCASGRTGQNNQPQHFGDGTRLSIL.

The chain combines TRBV7-9 with TRBJ1-2; weak D call: TRBD1 (6 bases). This CDR3 comprises 15 residues. The V end lost 0 bases, the J end lost 7 bases, and 15 bases lay between the germline ends. CDR1 is SEHNR, CDR2 FQNEAQ, per germline (reference sequence). In DNA, the CDR3 is TGTGCCAGCAGCTTAGCTATATCAGGGGTTGCTGGCTACACCTTC. The encoded protein is CASSLAISGVAGYTF.

The V gene is TRBV6-5, the J gene TRBJ1-1; D is unclear. V shed 6 bases and J shed 1 base, with 9 bases lying between them. CDR3 length: 13 amino acids. Germline V gene sequence: CDR1 MNHEY, CDR2 SVGAGI. The CDR3, as DNA: TGTGCCAGCAGCCGACGGGAGAACACTGAAGCTTTCTTT. It specifies CASSRRENTEAFF.

CDR3 sequence reads: CAWSAVSSTEAFF. The CDR3 region has the DNA TGTGCCTGGAGCGCGGTCTCCTCCACTGAAGCTTTCTTT. V gene TRBV30 combines with J gene TRBJ1-1; D is undetermined. Germline V gene sequence: CDR1 GTSNPN, CDR2 SVGIG (reference sequence). The CDR3 extends over 13 amino acids. Between the trimmed V and J ends, which lost 3 bases and 4 bases, there was a span of 12 bases.

This chain uses TRBV6-5 with TRBJ1-1, with D possibly matching TRBD1 (5 bases). CDR1 MNHEY and CDR2 SVGAGI come from the germline V gene. CDR3 length: 13 residues. Trimming removed 5 bases at V and 6 bases at J, with 13 bases between. In DNA form, the CDR3 reads TGTGCCAGCAGTACCCGGGGGGTACCTGAAGCTTTCTTT. Encoded protein: CASSTRGVPEAFF.

This clone appeared once. The CDR3 nucleotides are TGCGCCAGCAGCCAAGACCGGGGTGTAGGAAACACCATATATTTT. It codes for CASSQDRGVGNTIYF. The genes are TRBV4-1 and TRBJ1-3, with D hard to call. CDR1 and CDR2 from the germline V gene are MGHRA and YSYEKL. The CDR3 is 15 residues long. Trimming stripped 0 bases from V and 4 bases from J, with 10 bases between.

The chain combines TRBV11-1 with TRBJ2-1, with D tentatively TRBD2 (7 bases). Germline CDR1 reads SGHAT; CDR2 reads FQDESV (reference sequence). Trimming stripped 2 bases from V and 3 bases from J, with 14 bases between. This CDR3 contains 16 residues. The CDR3 protein is CASSLTRGGFYNEQFF. For the CDR3, the DNA is TGTGCCAGCAGCTTAACAAGGGGGGGATTCTACAATGAGCAGTTCTTC. The complete variable domain, with remaining parts taken from reference TRBV11-1 and TRBJ2-1, reads EAEVAQSPRYKITEKSQAVAFWCDPISGHATLYWYRQILGQGPELLVQFQDESVVDDSQLPKDRFSAERLKGVDSTLKIQPAELGDSAMYLCASSLTRGGFYNEQFFGPGTRLTVL.

The V call is TRBV4-1, the J call TRBJ1-6; 10 bases are shared with TRBD1. Trimming cost V 2 bases and J 10 bases; bases outside gene matches: 8. The CDR3 has 16 residues. CDR1 is MGHRA, CDR2 YSYEKL, per germline. The CDR3 bases are TGCGCCAGCAGCCAACCCCGGACAGGGGGGCGGTCACCCCTCCACTTT. Protein product: CASSQPRTGGRSPLHF.

The rearrangement links TRBV25-1 to TRBJ1-1; no reliable D call. CDR3 length: 14 amino acids. The ends were cut back, 5 bases at V and 4 bases at J, with 14 bases in the middle. Germline V lookup: CDR1 MGHDK, CDR2 SYGVNS. This chain's CDR3 is CASSLEVSPTEAFF. In nucleotides, the CDR3 is TGTGCCAGCAGTTTAGAGGTCTCCCCCACTGAAGCTTTCTTT.

V usage is TRBV6-5 and J usage is TRBJ2-5; 7 bases are a match to TRBD1. CDR1 and CDR2 (germline): MNHEY, SVGAGI. The junction had 4 bases not matched to a gene; V was cut back by 6 bases and J by 3 bases. The CDR3 length is 13 residues. The CDR3 region is CASRPGTEETQYF. In DNA, the CDR3 is TGTGCCAGCAGACCCGGGACAGAAGAGACCCAGTACTTC.

The rearrangement uses TRBV19 and TRBJ1-5; no reliable D call. CDR1 is LNHDA, CDR2 SQIVND, per germline (reference sequence). The V and J ends lost 5 bases and 1 base respectively, with 12 bases between them. The CDR3 totals 15 residues. The CDR3 DNA reads TGTGCCAGTAGTCCCCTACTATCGAGCAATCAGCCCCAGCATTTT. It codes for CASSPLLSSNQPQHF. Variable domain in full (rest from reference TRBV19 and TRBJ1-5): DGGITQSPKYLFRKEGQNVTLSCEQNLNHDAMYWYRQDPGQGLRLIYYSQIVNDFQKGDIAEGYSVSREKKESFPLTVTSAQKNPTAFYLCASSPLLSSNQPQHFGDGTRLSIL.

A remark on this clone: Other DNA sequences in this specimen translate into the identical CDR3. The chain employs TRBV5-1 and TRBJ2-3, with D perhaps matching TRBD1 (6 bases). Germline CDR1 reads SGHRS; CDR2 reads YFSETQ. The CDR3 covers 15 residues. V lost 4 bases to trimming and J lost 0 bases, with 12 bases between them. CDR3 nucleotide sequence: TGCGCCAGCAGCCCGGACAGAGCTAGCACAGATACGCAGTATTTT. Its protein product is CASSPDRASTDTQYF.

V usage is TRBV25-1 and J usage is TRBJ2-1, with 9 bases that match TRBD2. V lost 4 bases, J lost 12 bases, and 10 bases stayed unmatched. The CDR3 loop spans 14 amino acids. Looked up from germline, CDR1 is MGHDK and CDR2 is SYGVNS. CDR3 in amino acids: CASSAVAGAPGQFF. CDR3 DNA sequence: TGTGCCAGCAGTGCGGTAGCGGGGGCCCCGGGGCAGTTCTTC.

The chain joins TRBV25-1 to TRBJ1-2; D might be TRBD1 (6 bases). Trimming removed 3 bases at V and 5 bases at J, with 22 bases between. The CDR3 extends over 17 amino acids. Germline CDR1 and CDR2: MGHDK and SYGVNS. The CDR3 nucleotides are TGTGCCAGCAGTGAGCTGCCTCGACAACTCCAGGGGTATGGCTACACCTTC. It specifies CASSELPRQLQGYGYTF.

This rearrangement joins TRBV5-1 to TRBJ1-2; D gene ambiguous. V shed 4 bases and J shed 0 bases, with 10 bases lying between them. Germline lookup yields CDR1 SGHRS and CDR2 YFSETQ. The CDR3 has 14 amino acids. For the CDR3, the DNA is TGCGCCAGCAGCACGAGAGGTTCTAACTATGGCTACACCTTC. Its protein product is CASSTRGSNYGYTF.

The chain has TRBV5-1 and TRBJ1-5; D is unresolved. CDR3 size: 12 residues. V was trimmed by 5 bases and J by 12 bases, leaving 15 bases between them. Germline CDR1 is SGHRS and CDR2 is YFSETQ. CDR3 residues: CASSFDGLIQHF. The CDR3 nucleotides read TGCGCCAGCAGTTTCGACGGACTCATCCAGCATTTT. The entire variable domain, with the rest obtained from reference TRBV5-1 and TRBJ1-5, is as follows: KAGVTQTPRYLIKTRGQQVTLSCSPISGHRSVSWYQQTPGQGLQFLFEYFSETQRNKGNFPGRFSGRQFSNSRSEMNVSTLELGDSALYLCASSFDGLIQHFGDGTRLSIL.

This chain joins TRBV29-1 and TRBJ1-1; 7 nucleotides agree with TRBD1. Germline-derived CDR1 and CDR2 are SQVTM and ANQGSEA. With 6 bases clipped from V and 5 bases from J, the junction kept 12 bases outside the gene matches. This CDR3 contains 14 residues. For the CDR3, the DNA is TGCAGCGTGAAACCTCAAGTACAGGGGACTGAAGCTTTCTTT. Translating gives CSVKPQVQGTEAFF.

The V gene is TRBV14, the J gene TRBJ1-6; D not certain. CDR1 is SGHDN, CDR2 FVKESK, per germline. The CDR3 extends over 15 amino acids. Trimming pared 6 bases from V and 10 bases from J, leaving 19 bases between. CDR3 sequence: CASSHGEGNSSPLHF. The CDR3 region has the DNA TGTGCCAGCAGTCATGGGGAGGGAAATTCCTCACCCCTCCACTTT.

This chain connects TRBV10-3 to TRBJ1-5; D remains ambiguous. The germline V gene encodes CDR1 ENHRY and CDR2 SYGVKD. CDR3 length: 12 amino acids. Trimming removed 2 bases at V and 4 bases at J, with 3 bases between. The CDR3: CAISEQNQPQHF. The CDR3 bases are TGTGCCATCAGTGAGCAGAATCAGCCCCAGCATTTT.

The V call is TRBV7-9, the J call TRBJ2-3, with D perhaps TRBD2 (5 bases). Trimming took 6 bases from V and 6 from J, leaving 19 bases between them. The CDR3 loop spans 15 amino acids. From germline, CDR1 is SEHNR and CDR2 FQNEAQ (reference sequence). Written as DNA, the CDR3 is TGTGCCAGCAGGTCACTAGGCTCCATCAGGGATACGCAGTATTTT. Amino acids: CASRSLGSIRDTQYF.

V is TRBV4-1 and J is TRBJ1-1; D remains unclear. From germline, CDR1 is MGHRA and CDR2 YSYEKL. V was trimmed by 1 base and J by 0 bases, leaving 9 bases between them. The CDR3 is 15 residues long. CDR3 in DNA: TGCGCCAGCAGCCAAGTGGGCAGCCTGAACACTGAAGCTTTCTTT. This translates into CASSQVGSLNTEAFF.

As concerns this clone: The identical CDR3 is also encoded by other nucleotide sequences in the sample. V usage is TRBV3-1 (or the pseudogene TRBV3-2) and J usage is TRBJ1-1; D is possibly TRBD1 (6 bases). Per the germline V gene, CDR1 is LGHDT and CDR2 is YNNKEL (reference sequence). V lost 0 bases and J lost 3, with 8 bases in between. The CDR3 length is 14 residues. CDR3 in amino acids: CASSQDRGYTEAFF. Here the CDR3 DNA reads TGTGCCAGCAGCCAAGACAGGGGTTACACTGAAGCTTTCTTT.

This chain uses TRBV5-4 with TRBJ2-4; 7 nucleotides align to TRBD2. With V trimmed by 3 bases and J by 4 bases, 7 bases remained unmatched. This CDR3 has 15 amino acids. Germline lookup yields CDR1 SGHNT and CDR2 YYREEE (reference sequence). CDR3 sequence: CASSSGGGAKNIQYF. CDR3 nucleotides: TGTGCCAGCAGCTCGGGCGGGGGAGCTAAAAACATTCAGTACTTC.

The rearrangement links TRBV12-5 to TRBJ1-4; D is ambiguous. The germline V gene encodes CDR1 LGHNT and CDR2 FRNRAP. V lost 3 bases and J 6 bases, leaving 38 bases between the germline ends. The length of the CDR3 is 23 residues. The CDR3 sequence is CASGFLAGRRERFRGNDDEKLFF. The CDR3 DNA sequence: TGTGCTAGTGGTTTTTTGGCTGGTCGCCGGGAGCGCTTTCGGGGAAACGATGATGAAAAACTGTTTTTT. The entire variable domain, with the rest obtained from reference TRBV12-5 and TRBJ1-4, is as follows: DARVTQTPRHKVTEMGQEVTMRCQPILGHNTVFWYRQTMMQGLELLAYFRNRAPLDDSGMPKDRFSAEMPDATLATLKIQPSEPRDSAVYFCASGFLAGRRERFRGNDDEKLFFGSGTQLSVL.

This rearrangement joins TRBV18 to TRBJ1-5; D may be TRBD1 (6 bases). In germline, CDR1 is KGHSH, CDR2 LQKENI. V lost 4 bases, J lost 4 bases, and 11 bases lay in between. The CDR3 is made up of 14 amino acids. The CDR3 region is CASSLDRSNQPQHF. In DNA, the CDR3 is TGTGCCAGCTCACTAGACAGGTCAAATCAGCCCCAGCATTTT.

As DNA, the CDR3 is TGTGCCAGCAACCGCGGACAGCCCTACGAGCAGTACGTC. The encoded protein is CASNRGQPYEQYV. The rearrangement links TRBV19 to TRBJ2-7, with D tentatively TRBD1 (6 bases). Per germline, CDR1 LNHDA and CDR2 SQIVND (reference sequence). CDR3 length equals 13 residues. V was clipped by 9 bases and J by 2 bases, with 14 bases between them.